These T cell receptor beta chains were read from a single sample in a study of cytomegalovirus exposure and HLA in healthy donors. This table comes from immunoSEQ multiplex PCR, and its TCRdb copy is limited to in-frame clones, with some not included. This sample has almost 200,000 clones; roughly 77% occur once, and the top ten carry around 0.4%. Material: PBMCs. The origin of the receptors is a male donor in good health and CMV-seropositive. CDR3s include the opening cysteine and the closing phenylalanine or tryptophan. The D gene is left open where the match is weak.

>15|TRBD2|TRBV5-1
CASAPLAGGRETQYF
>11|TRBD2|TRBV20-1
CSASREATQYF
>14|NA|TRBV7-2
CASSLVIQTYEQYF
>18|TRBD2|TRBV4-3
CASSQDRGLAGASETQYF
>16|NA|TRBV9
CASSVGGLPPLNEQFF
>18|TRBD2|TRBV4-2
CANSQRILAGGTADTQYF
>16|NA|TRBV6-5
CASSSGPSLSGEKLFF
>16|NA|TRBV27
CASSSSGEYSNQPQHF
>15|TRBD1|TRBV6-1
CASYGAGTVPYGYTF
>16|TRBD1|TRBV7-9
CASSLVTGGTSYEQYF
>15|TRBD2|TRBV6-5
CASSSLAGEGYEQFF
>15|TRBD2|TRBV27
CASSSIGGGTDTQYF